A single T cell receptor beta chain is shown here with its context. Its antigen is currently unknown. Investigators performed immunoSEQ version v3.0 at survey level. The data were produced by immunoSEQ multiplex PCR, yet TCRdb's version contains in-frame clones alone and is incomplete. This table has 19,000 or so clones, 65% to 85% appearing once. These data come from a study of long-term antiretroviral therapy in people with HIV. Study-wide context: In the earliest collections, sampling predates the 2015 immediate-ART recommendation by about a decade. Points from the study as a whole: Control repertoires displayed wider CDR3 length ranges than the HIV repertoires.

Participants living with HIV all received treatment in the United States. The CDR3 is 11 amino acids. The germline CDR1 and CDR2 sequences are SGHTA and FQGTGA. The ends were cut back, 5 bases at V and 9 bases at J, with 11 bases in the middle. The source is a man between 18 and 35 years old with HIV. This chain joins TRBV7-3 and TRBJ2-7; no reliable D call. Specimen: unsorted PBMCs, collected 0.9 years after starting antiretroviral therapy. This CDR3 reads CASSPSEWQYF. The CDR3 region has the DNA TGTGCCAGCAGCCCCAGTGAATGGCAGTACTTC. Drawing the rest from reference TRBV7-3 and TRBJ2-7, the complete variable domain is GAGVSQTPSNKVTEKGKYVELRCDPISGHTALYWYRQSLGQGPEFLIYFQGTGAADDSGLPNDRFFAVRPEGSVSTLKIQRTERGDSAVYLCASSPSEWQYFGPGTRLTVT.